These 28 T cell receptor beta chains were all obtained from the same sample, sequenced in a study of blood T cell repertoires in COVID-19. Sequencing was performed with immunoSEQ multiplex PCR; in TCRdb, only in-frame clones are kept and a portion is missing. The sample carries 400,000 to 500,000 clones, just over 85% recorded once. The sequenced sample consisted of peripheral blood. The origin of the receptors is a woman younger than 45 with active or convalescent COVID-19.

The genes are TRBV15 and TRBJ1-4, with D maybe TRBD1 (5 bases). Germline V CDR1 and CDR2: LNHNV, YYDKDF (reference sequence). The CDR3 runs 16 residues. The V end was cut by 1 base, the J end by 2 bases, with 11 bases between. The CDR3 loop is CATSRVPGMTNEKLFF. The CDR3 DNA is TGTGCCACCAGCAGAGTACCAGGGATGACTAATGAAAAACTGTTTTTT.

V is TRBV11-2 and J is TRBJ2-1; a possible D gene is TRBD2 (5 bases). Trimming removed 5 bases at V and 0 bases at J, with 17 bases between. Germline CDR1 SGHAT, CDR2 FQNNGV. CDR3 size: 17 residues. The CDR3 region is CASSPNLRAVSYNEQFF. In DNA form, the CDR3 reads TGTGCCAGCAGCCCCAATCTGAGGGCGGTCTCCTACAATGAGCAGTTCTTC.

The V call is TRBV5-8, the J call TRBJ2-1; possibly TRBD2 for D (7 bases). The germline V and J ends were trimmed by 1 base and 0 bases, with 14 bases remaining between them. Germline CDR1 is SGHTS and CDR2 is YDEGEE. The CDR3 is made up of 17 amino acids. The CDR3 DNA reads TGTGCCAGCAGCTTGTTCGGGGGAGGGGGCTCCTACAATGAGCAGTTCTTC. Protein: CASSLFGGGGSYNEQFF.

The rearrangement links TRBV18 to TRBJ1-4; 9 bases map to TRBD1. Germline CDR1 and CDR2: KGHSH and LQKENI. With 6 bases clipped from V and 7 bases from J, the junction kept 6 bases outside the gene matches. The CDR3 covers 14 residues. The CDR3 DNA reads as TGTGCCAGCTCTCCCGGGACAGGGACTGAAAAACTGTTTTTT. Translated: CASSPGTGTEKLFF.

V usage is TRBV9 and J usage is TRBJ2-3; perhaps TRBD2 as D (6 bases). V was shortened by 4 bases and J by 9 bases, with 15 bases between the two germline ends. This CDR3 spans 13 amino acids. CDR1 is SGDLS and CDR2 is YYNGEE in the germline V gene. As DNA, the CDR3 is TGTGCCAGCAGCTACCCGGGGGTGAGGACGCAGTATTTT. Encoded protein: CASSYPGVRTQYF.

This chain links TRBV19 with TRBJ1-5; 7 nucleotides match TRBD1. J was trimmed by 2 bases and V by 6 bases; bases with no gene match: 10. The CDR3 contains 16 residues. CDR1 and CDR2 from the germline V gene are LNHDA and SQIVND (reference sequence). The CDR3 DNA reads TGTGCCAGTAGCAAACCCCAGGGGGGTGGCAATCAGCCCCAGCATTTT. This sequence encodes CASSKPQGGGNQPQHF.

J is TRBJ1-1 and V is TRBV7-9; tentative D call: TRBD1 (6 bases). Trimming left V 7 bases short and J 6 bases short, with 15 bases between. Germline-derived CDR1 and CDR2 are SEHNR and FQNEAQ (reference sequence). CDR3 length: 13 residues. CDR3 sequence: CASTREGVAEAFF. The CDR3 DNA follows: TGTGCCAGCACCAGAGAGGGGGTCGCTGAAGCTTTCTTT.

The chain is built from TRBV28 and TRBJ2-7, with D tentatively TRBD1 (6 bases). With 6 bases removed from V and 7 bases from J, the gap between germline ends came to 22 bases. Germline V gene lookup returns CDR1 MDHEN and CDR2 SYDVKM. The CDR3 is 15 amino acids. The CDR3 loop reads CASRRPVTGSLEQYF. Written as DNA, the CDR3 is TGTGCCAGCAGGCGCCCGGTCACAGGGAGCTTAGAGCAGTACTTC.

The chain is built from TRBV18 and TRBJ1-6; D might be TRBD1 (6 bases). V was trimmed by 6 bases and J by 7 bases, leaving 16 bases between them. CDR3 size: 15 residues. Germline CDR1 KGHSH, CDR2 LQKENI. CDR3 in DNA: TGTGCCAGCTCCCTAGCGGTCCAGGGGAATTCACCCCTCCACTTT. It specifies CASSLAVQGNSPLHF.

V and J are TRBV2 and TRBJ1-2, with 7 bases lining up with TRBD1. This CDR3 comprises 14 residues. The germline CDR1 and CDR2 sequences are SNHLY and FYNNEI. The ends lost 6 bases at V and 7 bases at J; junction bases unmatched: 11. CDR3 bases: TGTGCCAGCAGCCCACACCCCGGGACAGCTGGCTACACCTTC. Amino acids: CASSPHPGTAGYTF.

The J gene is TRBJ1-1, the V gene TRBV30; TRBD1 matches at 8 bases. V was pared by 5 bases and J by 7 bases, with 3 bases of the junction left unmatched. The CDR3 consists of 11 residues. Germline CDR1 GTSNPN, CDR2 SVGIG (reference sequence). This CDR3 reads CAWDRGIEAFF. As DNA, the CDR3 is TGTGCCTGGGACAGGGGAATTGAAGCTTTCTTT.

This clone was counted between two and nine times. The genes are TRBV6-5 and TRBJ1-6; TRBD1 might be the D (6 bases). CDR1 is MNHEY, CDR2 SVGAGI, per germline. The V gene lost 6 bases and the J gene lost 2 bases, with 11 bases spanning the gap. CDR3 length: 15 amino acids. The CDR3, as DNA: TGTGCCAGCAGCCGGACAGTGACCTATAATTCACCCCTCCACTTT. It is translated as CASSRTVTYNSPLHF.

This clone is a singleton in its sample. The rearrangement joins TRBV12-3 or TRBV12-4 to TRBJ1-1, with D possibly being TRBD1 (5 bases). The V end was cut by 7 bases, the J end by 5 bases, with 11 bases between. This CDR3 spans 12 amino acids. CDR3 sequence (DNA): TGTGCCAGCACCCTGGGGGGAACTGAAGCTTTCTTT. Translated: CASTLGGTEAFF.

The CDR3 protein is CASSTSYPGRYTEAFF. The DNA for the CDR3 is TGTGCCAGTAGTACCTCATACCCCGGCAGGTACACTGAAGCTTTCTTT. This sequence joins TRBV19 and TRBJ1-1, with no clear D. V lost 4 bases to trimming and J lost 3 bases, with 18 bases between them. The CDR3 loop spans 16 amino acids. Per the germline V gene, CDR1 is LNHDA and CDR2 is SQIVND (reference sequence).

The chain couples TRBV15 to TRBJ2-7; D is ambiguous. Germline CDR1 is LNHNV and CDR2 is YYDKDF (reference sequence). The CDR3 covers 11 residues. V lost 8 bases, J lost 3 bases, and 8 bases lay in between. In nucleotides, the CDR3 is TGTGCCACCGGTCTAGGCTACGAGCAGTACTTC. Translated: CATGLGYEQYF.

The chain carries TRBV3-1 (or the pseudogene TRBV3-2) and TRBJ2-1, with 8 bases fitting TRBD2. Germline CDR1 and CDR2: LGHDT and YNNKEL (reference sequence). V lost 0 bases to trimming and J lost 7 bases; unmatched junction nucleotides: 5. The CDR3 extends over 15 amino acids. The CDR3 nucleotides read TGTGCCAGCAGCCAAGATAGCGGGGAAATGAATGAGCAGTTCTTC. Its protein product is CASSQDSGEMNEQFF.

The CDR3 DNA is TGCGCCAGCAGCCCGACAGGGAACTATGGCTACACCTTC. Translating gives CASSPTGNYGYTF. This chain uses TRBV4-1 with TRBJ1-2, with 7 bases fitting TRBD1. The CDR3 loop spans 13 amino acids. J gave up 2 bases and V 4 bases, and 1 base lay outside the gene matches. Germline CDR1 MGHRA, CDR2 YSYEKL.

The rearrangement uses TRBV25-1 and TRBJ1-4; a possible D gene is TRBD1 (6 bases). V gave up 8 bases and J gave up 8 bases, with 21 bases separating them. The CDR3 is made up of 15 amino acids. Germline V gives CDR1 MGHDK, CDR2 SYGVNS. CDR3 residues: CASYRRTEEQEKLFF. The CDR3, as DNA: TGTGCCAGCTACCGTCGGACAGAAGAACAGGAAAAACTGTTTTTT.

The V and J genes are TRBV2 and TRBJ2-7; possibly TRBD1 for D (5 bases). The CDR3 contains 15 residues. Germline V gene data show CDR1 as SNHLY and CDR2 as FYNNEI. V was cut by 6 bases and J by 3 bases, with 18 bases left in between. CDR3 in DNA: TGTGCCAGCAGCCCTGAAAGTGGGGCCATCTACGAGCAGTACTTC. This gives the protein CASSPESGAIYEQYF.

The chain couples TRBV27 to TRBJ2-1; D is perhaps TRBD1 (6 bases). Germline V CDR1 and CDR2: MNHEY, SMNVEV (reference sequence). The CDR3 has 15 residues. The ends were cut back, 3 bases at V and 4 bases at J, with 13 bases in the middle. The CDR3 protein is CASSLVGAPYNEQFF. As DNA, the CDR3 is TGTGCCAGCAGTTTGGTGGGGGCTCCGTACAATGAGCAGTTCTTC.

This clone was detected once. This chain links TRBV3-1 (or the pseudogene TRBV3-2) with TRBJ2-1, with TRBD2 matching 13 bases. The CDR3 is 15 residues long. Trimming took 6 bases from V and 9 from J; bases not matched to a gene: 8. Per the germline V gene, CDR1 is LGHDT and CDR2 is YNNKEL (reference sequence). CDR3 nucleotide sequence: TGTGCCAGCAGTCCCAGACTAGCGGGAGGAGTTGAGCAGTTCTTC. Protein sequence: CASSPRLAGGVEQFF.

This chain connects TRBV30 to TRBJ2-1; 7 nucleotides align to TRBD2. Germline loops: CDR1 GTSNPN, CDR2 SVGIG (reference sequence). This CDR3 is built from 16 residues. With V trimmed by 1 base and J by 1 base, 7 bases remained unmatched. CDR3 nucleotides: TGTGCCTGGAGTGGCCAACAAGCGGGGTCCTACAATGAGCAGTTCTTC. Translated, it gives CAWSGQQAGSYNEQFF. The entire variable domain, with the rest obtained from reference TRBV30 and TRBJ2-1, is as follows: SQTIHQWPATLVQPVGSPLSLECTVEGTSNPNLYWYRQAAGRGLQLLFYSVGIGQISSEVPQNLSASRPQDRQFILSSKKLLLSDSGFYLCAWSGQQAGSYNEQFFGPGTRLTVL.

In nucleotides, the CDR3 is TGTGCCAGCAGTACAGTTCTGGGTGATCAGCCCCAGCATTTT. This gives the protein CASSTVLGDQPQHF. This chain joins TRBV6-5 and TRBJ1-5; D unclear. CDR3 length: 14 amino acids. Germline lookup yields CDR1 MNHEY and CDR2 SVGAGI. V lost 5 bases to trimming and J lost 5 bases, with 13 bases between them.

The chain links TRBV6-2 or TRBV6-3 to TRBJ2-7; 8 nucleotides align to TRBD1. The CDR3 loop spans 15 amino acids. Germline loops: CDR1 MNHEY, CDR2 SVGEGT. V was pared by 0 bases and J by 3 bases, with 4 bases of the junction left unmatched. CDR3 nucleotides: TGTGCCAGCAGTTACTCGAGGACAGGGCACTACGAGCAGTACTTC. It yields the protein CASSYSRTGHYEQYF.

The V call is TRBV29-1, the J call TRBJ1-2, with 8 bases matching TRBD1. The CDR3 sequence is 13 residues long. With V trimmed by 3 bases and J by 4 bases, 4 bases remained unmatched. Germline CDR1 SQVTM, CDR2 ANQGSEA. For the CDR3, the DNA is TGCAGCGTTGACATCGGACAGGGCTATGGCTACACCTTC. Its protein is CSVDIGQGYGYTF.

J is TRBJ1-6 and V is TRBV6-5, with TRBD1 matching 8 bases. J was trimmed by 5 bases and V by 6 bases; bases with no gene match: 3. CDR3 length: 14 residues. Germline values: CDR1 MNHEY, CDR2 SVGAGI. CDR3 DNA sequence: TGTGCCAGCAGCAACAGGGGGGATAATTCACCCCTCCACTTT. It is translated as CASSNRGDNSPLHF.

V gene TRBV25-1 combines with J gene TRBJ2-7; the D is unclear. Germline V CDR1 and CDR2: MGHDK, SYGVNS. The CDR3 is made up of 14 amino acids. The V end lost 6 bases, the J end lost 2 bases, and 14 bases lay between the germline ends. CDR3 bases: TGTGCCAGCAGCCCCTGGGCTCGGACCTACGAGCAGTACTTC. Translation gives CASSPWARTYEQYF.

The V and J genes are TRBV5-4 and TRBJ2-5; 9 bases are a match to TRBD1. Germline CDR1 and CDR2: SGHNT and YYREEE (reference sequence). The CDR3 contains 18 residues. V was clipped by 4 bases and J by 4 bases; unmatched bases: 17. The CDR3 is CASSEEPPGQGGGETQYF. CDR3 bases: TGTGCCAGCAGCGAAGAACCCCCGGGACAGGGAGGAGGAGAGACCCAGTACTTC. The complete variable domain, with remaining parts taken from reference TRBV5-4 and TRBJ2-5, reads ETGVTQSPTHLIKTRGQQVTLRCSSQSGHNTVSWYQQALGQGPQFIFQYYREEENGRGNFPPRFSGLQFPNYSSELNVNALELDDSALYLCASSEEPPGQGGGETQYFGPGTRLLVL.